These 4 T cell receptor beta chains share one sample of origin, sequenced in a study of T-cell reconstitution after alpha-beta-depleted transplantation in children. It was with unique molecular identifiers that the TCRbeta library was prepared. MiXCR, run by TCRdb on the PCR reads, gives a single entry per CDR3 protein. The sample comprises 200,000 or so distinct CDR3 sequences, around 5.9% of which are singletons, and 4.5% rests with the top ten. Sequenced here: PBMCs, sampled before TCRalphabeta/CD19-depleted stem cell transplant. Every receptor here comes from a girl under three years old with combined immunodeficiency, due to receive a stem cell transplant.

This clonotype was observed at least ten times. The CDR3 spells CASSTTTSSYNEQFF. The CDR3, as DNA: TGTGCCAGCAGCACAACGACGAGCTCCTACAATGAGCAGTTCTTC. The V gene is TRBV3-1, the J gene TRBJ2-1, with D uncertain. Trimming stripped 5 bases from V and 0 bases from J, with 11 bases between. Germline CDR1 LGHDT, CDR2 YNNKEL (reference sequence). The CDR3 is made up of 15 amino acids.

Many counts were recorded for this clonotype. The chain employs TRBV28 and TRBJ2-7; 9 positions agree with TRBD1. CDR3 length equals 15 residues. With V trimmed by 2 bases and J by 2 bases, 4 bases remained unmatched. CDR1 MDHEN and CDR2 SYDVKM come from the germline V gene. The CDR3 reads CASSLIDRGAYEQYF. The CDR3 coding sequence is TGTGCCAGCAGTTTAATAGACAGGGGGGCCTACGAGCAGTACTTC.

A remark on this clonotype: This may stem from a read error, because a much larger clone lies one nucleotide away. The CDR3 does not end in the conserved phenylalanine or tryptophan, so this is likely a read error. The chain has TRBV12-3 or TRBV12-4 and TRBJ1-1; D is perhaps TRBD1 (5 bases). The CDR3 is 14 amino acids. Trimming left V 5 bases short and J 1 base short, with 11 bases between. The CDR3 nucleotides are TGTGCCAGCAGTGAGACGGACAAGAACACTGAAGCTTTCTGT. It yields the protein CASSETDKNTEAFC.

This clonotype came up many times. This chain links TRBV4-3 with TRBJ1-1, with no clear D. V was clipped by 8 bases and J by 4 bases, with 14 bases between them. The CDR3 is 13 amino acids. Germline CDR1 reads LGHNA; CDR2 reads YSLEER. The CDR3 is CASAPGFGTEAFF. In nucleotides, the CDR3 is TGCGCCAGCGCGCCGGGGTTCGGCACTGAAGCTTTCTTT.